What follows is one TCR beta chain and its context. The study ran its PCR with 60 Vbeta and 13 Jbeta primers. TCRdb's copy holds only in-frame clones and misses some; the assay was immunoSEQ multiplex PCR. The sample includes about 150,000 clones, 75% seen only once; the top ten take over 6.5%. These data come from a study of cytomegalovirus exposure and HLA in healthy donors. Germline CDR1 is MNHNY and CDR2 is SVGAGI (reference sequence). This CDR3 spans 14 amino acids. V dropped 8 bases and J dropped 2; count of bases not matched to a gene: 6. V gene TRBV6-6 combines with J gene TRBJ2-1; 7 nucleotides match TRBD1. Sequencing was carried out using PBMCs. This receptor was taken from a man younger than 40 in good health and CMV-seronegative. CDR3 region: CASRRQGAYNEQFF. The CDR3 DNA follows: TGTGCCAGCCGACGACAGGGAGCCTACAATGAGCAGTTCTTC.